The clone carrying this TCR beta chain was seen repeatedly, ten times or more. V shed 1 base and J shed 1 base, with 7 bases lying between them. CDR1 is MGHRA, CDR2 YSYEKL, per germline. This CDR3 is built from 14 residues. These data are taken from a study of molecular identifiers for immune sequencing clone quantification. Both previously described methods and listed TCR primers were employed to make bulk TCR libraries. TCRdb re-analysed the PCR reads in MiXCR, keeping a single row per CDR3 protein. Among 460,000 or so distinct CDR3 sequences listed, roughly 26% were seen once. The receptor was isolated from a human donor in good health. Some libraries in this study had Jurkat cell RNA spiked in. Sample: naive CD8+ T cells from blood, with Jurkat cell RNA spiked in. Documented subset: FACS-sorted CD8+CD4-CCR7+CD45RA+ naive T cells. The chain recombines TRBV4-1 with TRBJ1-2; TRBD1 might be the D (5 bases). The CDR3 DNA is TGCGCCAGCAGCCAAGTACAGGATAACTATGGCTACACCTTC. Translation gives CASSQVQDNYGYTF.